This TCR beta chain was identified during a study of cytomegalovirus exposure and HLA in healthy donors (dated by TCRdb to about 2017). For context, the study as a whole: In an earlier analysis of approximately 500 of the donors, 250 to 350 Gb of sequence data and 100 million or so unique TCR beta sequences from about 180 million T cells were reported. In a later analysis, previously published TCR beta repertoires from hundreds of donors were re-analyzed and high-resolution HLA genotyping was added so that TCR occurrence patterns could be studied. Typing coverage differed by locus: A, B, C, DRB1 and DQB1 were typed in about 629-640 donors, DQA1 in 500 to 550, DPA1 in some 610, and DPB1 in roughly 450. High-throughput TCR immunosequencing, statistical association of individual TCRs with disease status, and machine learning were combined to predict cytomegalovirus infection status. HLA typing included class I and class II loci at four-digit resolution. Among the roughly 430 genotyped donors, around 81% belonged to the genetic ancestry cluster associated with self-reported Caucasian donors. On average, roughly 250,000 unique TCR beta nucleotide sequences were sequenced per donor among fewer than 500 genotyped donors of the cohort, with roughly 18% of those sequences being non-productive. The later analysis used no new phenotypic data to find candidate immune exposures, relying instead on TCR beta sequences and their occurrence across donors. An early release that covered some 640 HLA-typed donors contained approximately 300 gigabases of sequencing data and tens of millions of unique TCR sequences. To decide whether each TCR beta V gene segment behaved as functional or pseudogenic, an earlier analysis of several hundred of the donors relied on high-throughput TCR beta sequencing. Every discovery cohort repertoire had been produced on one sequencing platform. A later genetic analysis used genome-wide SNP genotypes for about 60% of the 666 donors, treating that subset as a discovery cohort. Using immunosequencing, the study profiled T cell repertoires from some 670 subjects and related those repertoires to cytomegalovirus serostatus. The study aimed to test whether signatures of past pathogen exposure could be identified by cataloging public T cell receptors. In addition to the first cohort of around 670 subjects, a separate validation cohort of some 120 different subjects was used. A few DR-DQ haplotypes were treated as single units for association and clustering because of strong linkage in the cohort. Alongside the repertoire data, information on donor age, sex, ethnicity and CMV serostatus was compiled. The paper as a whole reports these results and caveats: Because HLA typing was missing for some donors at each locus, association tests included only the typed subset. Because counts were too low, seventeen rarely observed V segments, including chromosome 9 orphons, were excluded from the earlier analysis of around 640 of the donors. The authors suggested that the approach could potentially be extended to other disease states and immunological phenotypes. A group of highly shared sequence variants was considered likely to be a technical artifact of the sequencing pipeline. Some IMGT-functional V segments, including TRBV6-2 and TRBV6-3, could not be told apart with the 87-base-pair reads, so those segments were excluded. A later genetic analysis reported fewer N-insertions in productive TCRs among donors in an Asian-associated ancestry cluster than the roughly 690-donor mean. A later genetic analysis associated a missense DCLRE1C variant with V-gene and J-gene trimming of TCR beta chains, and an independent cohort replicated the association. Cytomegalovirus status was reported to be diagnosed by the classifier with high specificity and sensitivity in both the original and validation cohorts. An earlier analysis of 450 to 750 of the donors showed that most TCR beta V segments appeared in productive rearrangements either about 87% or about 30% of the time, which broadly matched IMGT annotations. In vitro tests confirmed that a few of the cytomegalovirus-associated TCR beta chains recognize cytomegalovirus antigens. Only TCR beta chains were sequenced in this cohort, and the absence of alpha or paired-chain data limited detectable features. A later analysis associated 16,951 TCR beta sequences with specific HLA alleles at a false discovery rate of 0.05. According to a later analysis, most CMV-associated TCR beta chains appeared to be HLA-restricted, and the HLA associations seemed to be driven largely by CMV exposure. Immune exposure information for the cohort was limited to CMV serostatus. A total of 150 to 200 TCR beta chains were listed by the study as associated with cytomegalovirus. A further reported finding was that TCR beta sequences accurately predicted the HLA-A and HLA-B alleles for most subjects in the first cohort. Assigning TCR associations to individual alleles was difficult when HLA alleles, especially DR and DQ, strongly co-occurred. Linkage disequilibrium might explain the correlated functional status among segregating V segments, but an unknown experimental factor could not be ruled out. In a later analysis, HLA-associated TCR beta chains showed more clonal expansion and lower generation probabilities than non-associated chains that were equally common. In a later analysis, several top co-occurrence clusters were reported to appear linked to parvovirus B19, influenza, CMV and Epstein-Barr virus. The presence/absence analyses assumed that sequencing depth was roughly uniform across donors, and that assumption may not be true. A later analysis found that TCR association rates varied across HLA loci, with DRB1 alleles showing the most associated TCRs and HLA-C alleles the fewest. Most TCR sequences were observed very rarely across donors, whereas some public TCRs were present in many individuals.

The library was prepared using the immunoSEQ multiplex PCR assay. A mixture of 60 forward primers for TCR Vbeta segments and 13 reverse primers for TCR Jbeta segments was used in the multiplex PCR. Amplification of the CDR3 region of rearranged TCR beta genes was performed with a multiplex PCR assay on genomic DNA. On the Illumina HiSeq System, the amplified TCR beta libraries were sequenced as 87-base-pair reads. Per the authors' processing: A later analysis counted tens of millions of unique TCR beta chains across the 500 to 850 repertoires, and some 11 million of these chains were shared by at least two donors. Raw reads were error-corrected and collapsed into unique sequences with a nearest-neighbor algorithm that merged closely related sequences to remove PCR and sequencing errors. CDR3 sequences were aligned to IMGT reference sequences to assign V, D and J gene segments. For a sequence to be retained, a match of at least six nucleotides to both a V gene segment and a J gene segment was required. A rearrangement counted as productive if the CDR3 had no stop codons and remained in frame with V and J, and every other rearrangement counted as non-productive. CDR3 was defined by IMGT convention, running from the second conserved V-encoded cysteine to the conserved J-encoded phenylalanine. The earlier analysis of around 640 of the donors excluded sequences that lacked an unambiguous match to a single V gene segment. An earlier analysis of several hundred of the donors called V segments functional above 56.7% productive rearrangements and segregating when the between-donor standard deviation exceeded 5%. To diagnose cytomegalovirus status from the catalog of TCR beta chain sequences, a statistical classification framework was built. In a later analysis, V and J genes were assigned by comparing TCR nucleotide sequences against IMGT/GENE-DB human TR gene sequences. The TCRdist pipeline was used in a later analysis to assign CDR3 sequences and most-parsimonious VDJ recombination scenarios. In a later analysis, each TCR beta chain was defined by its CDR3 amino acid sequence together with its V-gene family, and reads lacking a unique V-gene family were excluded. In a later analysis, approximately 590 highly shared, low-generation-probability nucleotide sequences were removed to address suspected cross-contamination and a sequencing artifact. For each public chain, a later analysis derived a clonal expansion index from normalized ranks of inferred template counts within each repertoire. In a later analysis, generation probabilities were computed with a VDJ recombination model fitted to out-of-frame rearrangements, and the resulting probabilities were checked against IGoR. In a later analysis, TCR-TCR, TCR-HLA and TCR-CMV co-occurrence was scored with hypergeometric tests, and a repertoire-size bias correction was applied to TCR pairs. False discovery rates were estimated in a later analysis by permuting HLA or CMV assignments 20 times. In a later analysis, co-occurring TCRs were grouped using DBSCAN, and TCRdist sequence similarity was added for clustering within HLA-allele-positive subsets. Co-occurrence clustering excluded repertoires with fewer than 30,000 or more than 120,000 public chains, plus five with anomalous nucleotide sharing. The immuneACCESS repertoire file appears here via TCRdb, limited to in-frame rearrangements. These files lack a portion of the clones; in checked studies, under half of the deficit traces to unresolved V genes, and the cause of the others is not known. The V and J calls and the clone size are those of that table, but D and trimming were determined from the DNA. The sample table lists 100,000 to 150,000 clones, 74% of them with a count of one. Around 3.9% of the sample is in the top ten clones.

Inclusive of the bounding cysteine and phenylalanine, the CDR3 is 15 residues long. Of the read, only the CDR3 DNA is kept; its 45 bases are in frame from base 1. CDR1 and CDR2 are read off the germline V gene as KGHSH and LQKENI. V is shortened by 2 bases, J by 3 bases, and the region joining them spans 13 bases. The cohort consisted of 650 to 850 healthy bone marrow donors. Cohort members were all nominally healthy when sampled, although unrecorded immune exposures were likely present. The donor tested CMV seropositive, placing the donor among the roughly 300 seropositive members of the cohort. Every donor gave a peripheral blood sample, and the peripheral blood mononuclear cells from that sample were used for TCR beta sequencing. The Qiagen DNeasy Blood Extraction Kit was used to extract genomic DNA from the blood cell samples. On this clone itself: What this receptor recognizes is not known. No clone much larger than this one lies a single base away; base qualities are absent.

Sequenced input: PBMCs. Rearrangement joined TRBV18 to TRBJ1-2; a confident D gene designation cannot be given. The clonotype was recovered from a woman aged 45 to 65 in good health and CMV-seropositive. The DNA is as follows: TGTGCCAGCTCACCAGTCCGGGGAGAGCACTATGGCTACACCTTC. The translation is CASSPVRGEHYGYTF.